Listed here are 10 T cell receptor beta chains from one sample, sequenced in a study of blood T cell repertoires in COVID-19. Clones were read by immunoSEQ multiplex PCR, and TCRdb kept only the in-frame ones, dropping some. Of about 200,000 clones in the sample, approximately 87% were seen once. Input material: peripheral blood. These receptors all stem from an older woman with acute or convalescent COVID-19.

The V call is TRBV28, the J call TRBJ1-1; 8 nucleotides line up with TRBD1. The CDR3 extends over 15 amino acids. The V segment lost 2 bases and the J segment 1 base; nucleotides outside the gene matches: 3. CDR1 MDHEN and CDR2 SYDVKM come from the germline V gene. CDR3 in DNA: TGTGCCAGCAGTTTAGGGGACAGGCCGAACACTGAAGCTTTCTTT. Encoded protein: CASSLGDRPNTEAFF.

The CDR3 protein is CASSPAGSYEQYF. CDR3 nucleotides: TGTGCCAGCTCCCCAGCAGGGTCCTACGAGCAGTACTTC. The V and J genes are TRBV18 and TRBJ2-7; D is perhaps TRBD1 (5 bases). Looked up from germline, CDR1 is KGHSH and CDR2 is LQKENI. Trimming stripped 6 bases from V and 1 base from J, with 10 bases between. The CDR3 is made up of 13 amino acids. The full variable domain, its missing parts supplied by reference TRBV18 and TRBJ2-7, is NAGVMQNPRHLVRRRGQEARLRCSPMKGHSHVYWYRQLPEEGLKFMVYLQKENIIDESGMPKERFSAEFPKEGPSILRIQQVVRGDSAAYFCASSPAGSYEQYFGPGTRLTVT.

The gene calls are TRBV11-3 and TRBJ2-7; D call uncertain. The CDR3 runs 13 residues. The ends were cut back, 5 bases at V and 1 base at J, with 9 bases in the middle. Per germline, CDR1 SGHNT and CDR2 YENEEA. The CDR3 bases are TGTGCCAGCAGCCCGTTCTTTTCCTACGAGCAGTACTTC. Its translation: CASSPFFSYEQYF.

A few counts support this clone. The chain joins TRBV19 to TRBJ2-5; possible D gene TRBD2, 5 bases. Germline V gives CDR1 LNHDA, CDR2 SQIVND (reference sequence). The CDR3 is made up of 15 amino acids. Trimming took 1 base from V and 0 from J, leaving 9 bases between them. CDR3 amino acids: CASSIGGRYQETQYF. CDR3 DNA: TGTGCCAGTAGTATAGGAGGGCGGTACCAAGAGACCCAGTACTTC.

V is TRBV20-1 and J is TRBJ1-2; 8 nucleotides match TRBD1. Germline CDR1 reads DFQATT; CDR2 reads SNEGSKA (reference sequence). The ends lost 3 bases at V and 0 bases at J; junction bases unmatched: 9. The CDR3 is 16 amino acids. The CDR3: CSASSQTGDANYGYTF. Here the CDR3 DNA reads TGCAGTGCTAGTTCCCAGACAGGGGACGCTAACTATGGCTACACCTTC.

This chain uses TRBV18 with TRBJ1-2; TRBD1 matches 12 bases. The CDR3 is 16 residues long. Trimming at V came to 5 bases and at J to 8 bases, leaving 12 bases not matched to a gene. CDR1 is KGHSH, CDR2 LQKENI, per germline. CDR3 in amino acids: CASSSFGTGGTEGYTF. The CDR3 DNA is TGTGCCAGCTCATCATTCGGGACAGGGGGCACAGAGGGCTACACCTTC.

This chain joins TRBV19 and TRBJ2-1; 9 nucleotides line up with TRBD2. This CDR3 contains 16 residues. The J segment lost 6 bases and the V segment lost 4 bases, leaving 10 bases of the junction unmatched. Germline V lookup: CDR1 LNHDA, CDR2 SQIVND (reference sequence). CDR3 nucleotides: TGTGCCAGTAGTAGAATGGGGCTAGCGGGATTCAATGAGCAGTTCTTC. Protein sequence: CASSRMGLAGFNEQFF.

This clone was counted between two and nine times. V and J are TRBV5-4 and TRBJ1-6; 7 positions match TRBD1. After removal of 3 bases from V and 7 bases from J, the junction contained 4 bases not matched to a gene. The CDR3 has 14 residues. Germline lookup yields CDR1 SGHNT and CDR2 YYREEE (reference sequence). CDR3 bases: TGTGCCAGCAGCTCCCTACAGGGGAATTCACCCCTCCACTTT. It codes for CASSSLQGNSPLHF.

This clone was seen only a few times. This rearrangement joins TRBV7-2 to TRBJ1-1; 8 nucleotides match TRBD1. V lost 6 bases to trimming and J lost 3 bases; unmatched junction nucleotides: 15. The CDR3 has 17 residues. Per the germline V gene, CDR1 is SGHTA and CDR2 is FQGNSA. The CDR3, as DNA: TGTGCCAGCAGTTTTAGGATCGTCAGGGGGCGCGACACTGAAGCTTTCTTT. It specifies CASSFRIVRGRDTEAFF.

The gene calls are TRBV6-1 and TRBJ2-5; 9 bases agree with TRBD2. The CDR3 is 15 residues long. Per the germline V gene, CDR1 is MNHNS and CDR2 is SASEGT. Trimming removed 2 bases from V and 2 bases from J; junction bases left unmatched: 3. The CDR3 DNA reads TGTGCCAGCAGTGAACTAGCGGGGTCGCAAGAGACCCAGTACTTC. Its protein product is CASSELAGSQETQYF.